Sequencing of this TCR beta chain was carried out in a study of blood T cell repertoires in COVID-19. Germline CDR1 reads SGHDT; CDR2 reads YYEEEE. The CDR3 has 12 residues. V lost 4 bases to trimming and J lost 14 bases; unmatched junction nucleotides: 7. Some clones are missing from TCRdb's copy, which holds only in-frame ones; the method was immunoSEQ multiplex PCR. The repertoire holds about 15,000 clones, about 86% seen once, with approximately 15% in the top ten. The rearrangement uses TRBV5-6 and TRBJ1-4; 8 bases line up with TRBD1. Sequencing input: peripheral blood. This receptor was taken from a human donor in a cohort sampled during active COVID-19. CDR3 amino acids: CASSPATGDLFF. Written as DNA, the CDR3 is TGTGCCAGCAGCCCGGCGACAGGGGACCTGTTTTTT. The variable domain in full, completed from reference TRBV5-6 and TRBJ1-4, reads DAGVTQSPTHLIKTRGQQVTLRCSPKSGHDTVSWYQQALGQGPQFIFQYYEEEERQRGNFPDRFSGHQFPNYSSELNVNALLLGDSALYLCASSPATGDLFFGSGTQLSVL.